The 3 T cell receptor beta chains below all came from one sample that was sequenced in a study of identical twins. TCRdb redid the calling of the 5' RACE reads with MiXCR, one entry per CDR3 protein. The sample has about 300,000 distinct CDR3 sequences; about 12% are singletons. This same sample was also taken into another study, of yellow fever vaccine responses in identical twins.

The specimen was CD8+ T cells sorted from blood. These receptors were collected from a woman between 18 and 29 years old in good health.

V gene TRBV6-9 combines with J gene TRBJ2-7; D is uncertain. The CDR3 consists of 12 residues. V lost 6 bases and J lost 5, with 11 bases in between. CDR1 MNHGY and CDR2 SVAAGI come from the germline V gene. Written as DNA, the CDR3 is TGTGCCAGCAGCCAGAAGCCTAACGAGCAGTACTTC. Translating it yields CASSQKPNEQYF.

This chain links TRBV14 with TRBJ2-5; the match to TRBD2 covers 9 bases. The CDR3 contains 15 residues. The germline gives CDR1 SGHDN, CDR2 FVKESK. The ends lost 2 bases at V and 5 bases at J; junction bases unmatched: 6. DNA for the CDR3: TGTGCCAGCAGCCAACTAGCGGGGCTCTGGGAGACCCAGTACTTC. Residues: CASSQLAGLWETQYF.

This clonotype was picked up a small number of times. The chain links TRBV20-1 to TRBJ2-2; D gene ambiguous. V lost 5 bases to trimming and J lost 3 bases, with 16 bases between them. The CDR3 sequence is 15 residues long. Germline CDR1 and CDR2: DFQATT and SNEGSKA (reference sequence). The CDR3 nucleotides read TGCAGTGCTTTTCCGTTAGCTGGGGACACCGGGGAGCTGTTTTTT. Residues: CSAFPLAGDTGELFF.